This T cell receptor (beta chain) was recorded in a study of blood T cell repertoires in COVID-19. The V segment lost 5 bases and the J segment 9 bases; nucleotides outside the gene matches: 13. The CDR3 sequence is 15 residues long. Germline V gene sequence: CDR1 MDHEN, CDR2 SYDVKM. Produced via immunoSEQ multiplex PCR; TCRdb's table is partial and in-frame only. Of about 280,000 clones listed, approximately 91% are singletons. The TCR sequence derives from a woman aged 40 to 49 who had recovered from COVID-19. The sample was peripheral blood. This chain links TRBV28 with TRBJ2-3; 8 nucleotides line up with TRBD2. The CDR3 bases are TGTGCCAGCAGTCAACTAGCGGTCGGTTCTCAGACGCAGTATTTT. Translation: CASSQLAVGSQTQYF.